The T cell receptor (beta chain) under discussion was sequenced for a study of blood T cell repertoires in COVID-19. The CDR3 consists of 16 residues. With V trimmed by 3 bases and J by 1 base, 8 bases remained unmatched. Germline V lookup: CDR1 SGDLS, CDR2 YYNGEE. In the original analysis: From reference gene primer amplification, estimates of nucleated cell counts were derived. Assay used: immunoSEQ multiplex PCR; TCRdb lists only in-frame clones, some missing. V and J calls and clone size come straight from that table; D and trimming were deduced from the DNA. This sample has 200,000 to 250,000 clones, with almost 90% found just once.

The sequenced sample consisted of peripheral blood. The TCR was taken from a woman aged 55 to 70 with acute or convalescent COVID-19. V gene TRBV9 combines with J gene TRBJ1-1; 8 bases match TRBD1. Here the CDR3 reads CASSARDRFKNTEAFF. The CDR3, as DNA: TGTGCCAGCAGCGCCCGGGACAGGTTCAAGAACACTGAAGCTTTCTTT.